This T cell receptor beta chain comes out of a study of tumor and adjacent non-tumor tissue in lung cancer. About the study: Aged roughly 31 to 76 years, patients included approximately 11 men and a few women with stage I to III disease.

RNA was extracted from bulk tissue without any cell sorting. The library came from three nested PCR rounds adapted from ARM-PCR protocols. In TCRdb, the multiplex PCR reads were re-called with MiXCR into one record per CDR3 protein. The table records 220,000 or so distinct CDR3 sequences, about 76% of them present only once. General study results and limits: Significantly higher TCR diversity was found in tumor than normal lung.

About this clonotype itself: The antigen is unknown. This may come from a read error, since a much larger clone is one base off. In this CDR3 the conserved last residue, phenylalanine or tryptophan, is missing, so a read error is likely.

CDR1 is MNHNS, CDR2 SASEGT, per germline. V trimming: 6 bases; J trimming: 4 bases; junction bases outside the gene matches: 4. The length of the CDR3 is 13 residues. What was sequenced was lung tumor tissue. The sequence came from a man between 60 and 75 years old with non-small cell lung cancer. The V gene is TRBV6-1, the J gene TRBJ1-1; 8 bases agree with TRBD1. CDR3 sequence: CASRNTGGTEAFY. In DNA form, the CDR3 reads TGTGCCAGCAGGAACACAGGGGGCACTGAAGCTTTCTAT.